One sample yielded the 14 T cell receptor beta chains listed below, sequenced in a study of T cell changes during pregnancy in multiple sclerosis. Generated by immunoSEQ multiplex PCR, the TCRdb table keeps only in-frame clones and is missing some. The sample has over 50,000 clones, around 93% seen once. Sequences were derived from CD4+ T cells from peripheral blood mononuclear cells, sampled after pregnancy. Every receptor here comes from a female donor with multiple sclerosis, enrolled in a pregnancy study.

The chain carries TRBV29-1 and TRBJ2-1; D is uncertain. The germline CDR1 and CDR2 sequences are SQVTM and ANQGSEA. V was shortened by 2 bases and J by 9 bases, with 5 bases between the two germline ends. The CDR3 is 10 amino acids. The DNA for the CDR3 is TGCAGCGTTGAAAACAGTGAGCAGTTCTTC. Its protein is CSVENSEQFF.

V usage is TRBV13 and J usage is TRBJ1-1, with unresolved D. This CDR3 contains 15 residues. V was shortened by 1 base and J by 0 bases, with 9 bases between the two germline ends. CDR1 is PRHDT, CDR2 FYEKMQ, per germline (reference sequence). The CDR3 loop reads CASSLAGHLNTEAFF. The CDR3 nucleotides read TGTGCCAGCAGCTTAGCTGGGCACCTGAACACTGAAGCTTTCTTT. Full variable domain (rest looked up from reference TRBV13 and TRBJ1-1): AAGVIQSPRHLIKEKRETATLKCYPIPRHDTVYWYQQGPGQDPQFLISFYEKMQSDKGSIPDRFSAQQFSDYHSELNMSSLELGDSALYFCASSLAGHLNTEAFFGQGTRLTVV.

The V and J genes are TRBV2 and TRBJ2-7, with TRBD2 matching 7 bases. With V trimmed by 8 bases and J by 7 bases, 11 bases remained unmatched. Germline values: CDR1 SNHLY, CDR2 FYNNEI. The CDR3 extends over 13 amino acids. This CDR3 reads CASGRDLKGEQYF. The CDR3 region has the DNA TGTGCCAGCGGGAGGGACCTAAAAGGGGAGCAGTACTTC. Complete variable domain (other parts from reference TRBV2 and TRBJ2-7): EPEVTQTPSHQVTQMGQEVILRCVPISNHLYFYWYRQILGQKVEFLVSFYNNEISEKSEIFDDQFSVERPDGSNFTLKIRSTKLEDSAMYFCASGRDLKGEQYFGPGTRLTVT.

The CDR3 sequence: CASSPDRIEPQHF. DNA for the CDR3: TGTGCCAGCAGTCCCGACAGGATTGAGCCCCAGCATTTT. This chain links TRBV28 with TRBJ1-5; D is perhaps TRBD1 (6 bases). Germline V gene lookup returns CDR1 MDHEN and CDR2 SYDVKM. Trimming cost V 5 bases and J 8 bases, with 13 bases left between them. The CDR3 has 13 amino acids.

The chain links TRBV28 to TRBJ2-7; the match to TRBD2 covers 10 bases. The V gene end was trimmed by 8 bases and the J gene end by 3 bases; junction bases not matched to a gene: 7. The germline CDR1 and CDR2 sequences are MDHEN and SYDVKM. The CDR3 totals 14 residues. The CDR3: CASLTSGIGYEQYF. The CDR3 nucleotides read TGTGCCAGCCTCACTAGCGGGATTGGCTACGAGCAGTACTTC.

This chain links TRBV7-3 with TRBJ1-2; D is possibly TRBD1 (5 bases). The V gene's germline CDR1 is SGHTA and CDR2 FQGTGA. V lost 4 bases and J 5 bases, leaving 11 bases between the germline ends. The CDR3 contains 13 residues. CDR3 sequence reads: CASSSQPGYGYTF. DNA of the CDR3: TGTGCCAGCAGCTCCCAGCCAGGGTATGGCTACACCTTC.

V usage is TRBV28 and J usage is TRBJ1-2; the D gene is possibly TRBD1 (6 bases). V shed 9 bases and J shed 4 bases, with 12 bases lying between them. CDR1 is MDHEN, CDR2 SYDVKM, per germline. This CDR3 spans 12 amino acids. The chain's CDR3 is CASKGGTYGYTF. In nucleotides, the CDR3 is TGTGCCAGTAAGGGGGGGACCTATGGCTACACCTTC.

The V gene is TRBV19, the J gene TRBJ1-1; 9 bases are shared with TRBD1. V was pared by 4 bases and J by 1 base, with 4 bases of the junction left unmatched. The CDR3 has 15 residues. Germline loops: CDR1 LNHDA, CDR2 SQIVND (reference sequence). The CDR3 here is CASSSGTGWNTEAFF. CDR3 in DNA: TGTGCCAGTAGTAGTGGGACAGGGTGGAACACTGAAGCTTTCTTT.

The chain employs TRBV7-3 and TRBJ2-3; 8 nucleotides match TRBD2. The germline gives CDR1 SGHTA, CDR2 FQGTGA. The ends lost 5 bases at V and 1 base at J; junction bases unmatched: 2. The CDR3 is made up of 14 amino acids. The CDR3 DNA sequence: TGTGCCAGCAGCAGGCGGGGGGGCACAGATACGCAGTATTTT. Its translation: CASSRRGGTDTQYF.

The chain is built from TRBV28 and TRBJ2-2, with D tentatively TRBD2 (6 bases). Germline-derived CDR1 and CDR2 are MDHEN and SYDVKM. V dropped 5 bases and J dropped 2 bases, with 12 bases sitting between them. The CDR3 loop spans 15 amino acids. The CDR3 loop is CASSRSGSNTGELFF. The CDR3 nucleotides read TGTGCCAGCAGTCGCAGCGGGTCCAACACCGGGGAGCTGTTTTTT.

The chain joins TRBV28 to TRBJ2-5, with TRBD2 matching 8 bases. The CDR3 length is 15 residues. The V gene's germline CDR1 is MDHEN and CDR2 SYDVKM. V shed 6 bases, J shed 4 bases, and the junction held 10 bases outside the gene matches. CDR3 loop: CASSRDAGGRETQYF. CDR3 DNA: TGTGCCAGCAGCCGTGATGCGGGGGGTCGAGAGACCCAGTACTTC.

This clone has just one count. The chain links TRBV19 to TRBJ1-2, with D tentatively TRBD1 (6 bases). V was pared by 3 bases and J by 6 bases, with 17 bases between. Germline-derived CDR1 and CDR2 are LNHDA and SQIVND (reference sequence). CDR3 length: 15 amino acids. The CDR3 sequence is CASSITTGRGDGYTF. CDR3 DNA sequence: TGTGCCAGTAGTATCACGACAGGCCGGGGCGATGGCTACACCTTC. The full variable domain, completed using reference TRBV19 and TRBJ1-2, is DGGITQSPKYLFRKEGQNVTLSCEQNLNHDAMYWYRQDPGQGLRLIYYSQIVNDFQKGDIAEGYSVSREKKESFPLTVTSAQKNPTAFYLCASSITTGRGDGYTFGSGTRLTVV.

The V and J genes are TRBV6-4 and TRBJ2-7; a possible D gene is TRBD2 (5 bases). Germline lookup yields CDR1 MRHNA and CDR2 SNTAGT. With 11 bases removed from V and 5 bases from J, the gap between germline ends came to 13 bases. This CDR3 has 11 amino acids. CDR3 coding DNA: TGTGCCGGTAGGAGGTTCCACGAGCAGTACTTC. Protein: CAGRRFHEQYF.

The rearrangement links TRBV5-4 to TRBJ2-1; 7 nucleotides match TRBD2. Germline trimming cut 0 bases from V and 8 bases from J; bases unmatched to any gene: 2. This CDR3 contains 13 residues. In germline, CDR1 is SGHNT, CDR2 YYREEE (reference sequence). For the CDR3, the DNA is TGTGCCAGCAGCTTGGGTCTAGCGGATGAGCAGTTCTTC. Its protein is CASSLGLADEQFF.